The T cell receptor beta chain under discussion was sequenced for a study of blood T cell repertoires in COVID-19. Turning to the study itself: The study drew acute and convalescent COVID-19 samples from the United States, Italy and Spain.

Patients of the Seattle cohort, enrolled during active infection, were followed longitudinally. In the original processing: The authors estimated nucleated cell counts from reference gene primer amplification. Only in-frame clones appear in the TCRdb table, and some are missing; sequencing was by immunoSEQ multiplex PCR. From that table come the V and J calls and clone size; the DNA was used to work out D and trimming. The top ten clones hold over 5.5% of a sample with about 250,000 clones, roughly 88% of them seen once. This receptor was taken from a woman aged 80 or over with COVID-19, enrolled during active disease. The material sequenced was peripheral blood.

The CDR3 DNA follows: TGTGCCAGCAGCGTAGGAGAGAACATTCAGTACTTC. Its translation is CASSVGENIQYF. This chain links TRBV9 with TRBJ2-4, with unresolved D. This CDR3 has 12 amino acids. Per the germline V gene, CDR1 is SGDLS and CDR2 is YYNGEE. Trimming stripped 0 bases from V and 7 bases from J, with 5 bases between.